This T cell receptor (beta chain) is from a study of blood T cell repertoires in COVID-19. The CDR3 runs 13 residues. The V and J ends lost 2 bases and 8 bases, in that order; junction bases with no gene match: 4. Germline loops: CDR1 SGDLS, CDR2 YYNGEE. TCRdb's table, derived via immunoSEQ multiplex PCR, lists solely in-frame clones and lacks some. The repertoire has some 330,000 clones, around 89% of them found once; the top ten carry about 3.9%. Material for sequencing was peripheral blood. The receptor's source is a woman between 50 and 59 years old with active or convalescent COVID-19. The chain combines TRBV9 with TRBJ2-7; 10 positions match TRBD2. CDR3 coding DNA: TGTGCCAGCAGCGTCGGGACTAGCGCTAAGCAGTACTTC. Residues: CASSVGTSAKQYF. Full variable domain (outside the CDR3, taken from reference TRBV9 and TRBJ2-7): DSGVTQTPKHLITATGQRVTLRCSPRSGDLSVYWYQQSLDQGLQFLIQYYNGEERAKGNILERFSAQQFPDLHSELNLSSLELGDSALYFCASSVGTSAKQYFGPGTRLTVT.